This section outlines one T cell receptor (beta chain) sequence together with its context. The antigen remains unidentified. This sample was included in a study of cytomegalovirus exposure and HLA in healthy donors. For the study at large: Within an early data release were around 87 million unique TCRs drawn from HLA-typed donors.

Study conclusions and caveats: In a later analysis, V- and J-gene trimming of beta chains associated with a DCLRE1C missense variant, replicated independently. Exclusion applied to some V segments, including TRBV6-2 and TRBV6-3, as they were indistinguishable.

This CDR3 spans 14 amino acids. V shed 6 bases, J shed 4 bases, and the junction held 3 bases outside the gene matches. Germline values: CDR1 SGHVS, CDR2 FNYEAQ. Use of 60 Vbeta and 13 Jbeta primers characterized the PCR. Per the authors' pipeline: Unique TCR beta chains numbered around 80 million in a later analysis, with 10 million to 14 million shared. The table came from immunoSEQ multiplex PCR; TCRdb's copy has only in-frame clones and leaves some out. The V and J calls and clone size were taken over from that table, and D and trimming were inferred from the DNA. This table holds around 99,000 clones, under 90% found once.

The specimen was PBMCs. The sequence was obtained from a woman in her 30s in good health and CMV-seronegative. This rearrangement joins TRBV7-6 to TRBJ2-3; 11 bases are a match to TRBD2. The CDR3 reads CASSGTSGADTQYF. Here the CDR3 DNA reads TGTGCCAGCAGTGGGACTAGCGGAGCAGATACGCAGTATTTT.